What follows are 8 T cell receptor beta chains derived from one specimen sequenced in a study of blood T cells in healthy people across ages. Together with a sample-barcoded 5' primer, a J-beta primer mix was included in a second PCR lasting 7 to 11 cycles. TCRdb reprocessed the 5' RACE reads via MiXCR and lists one record per CDR3 protein. The sample records approximately 780,000 distinct CDR3 sequences, around 24% being singletons. A further study also used this sample, focusing on T cells of mothers and their children.

Material: blood. These receptors all come from a boy younger than 18 in good health.

This chain links TRBV3-1 with TRBJ2-5, with 7 nucleotides matching TRBD2. Germline values: CDR1 LGHDT, CDR2 YNNKEL (reference sequence). The CDR3 runs to 15 residues. The V gene end was trimmed by 4 bases and the J gene end by 5 bases; junction bases not matched to a gene: 10. The CDR3 spells CASSRTPSGAETQYF. CDR3 nucleotides: TGTGCCAGCAGCCGAACCCCCAGCGGGGCGGAGACCCAGTACTTC.

A few counts support this clonotype. An end of the junction differs from the germline gene, which may be a read error. The chain has TRBV4-2 and TRBJ2-7; TRBD1 aligns across 12 bases. The length of the CDR3 is 17 residues. Per the germline V gene, CDR1 is LGHNA and CDR2 is YNFKEQ. The CDR3 coding sequence is TGTGCCAGCAGCCAAGCTTCCGGGACAGGGGGCTCCTACGAGCGGTACTTC. Its protein is CASSQASGTGGSYERYF.

There are a few counts of this clonotype. This sequence joins TRBV15 and TRBJ2-3; D may be TRBD2 (6 bases). From germline, CDR1 is LNHNV and CDR2 YYDKDF (reference sequence). V lost 5 bases and J lost 1, with 13 bases in between. This CDR3 spans 15 amino acids. In DNA, the CDR3 is TGTGCCACCAGCCCGGCTAGCGCACGCACAGATACGCAGTATTTT. The encoded protein is CATSPASARTDTQYF. Full variable domain (missing parts from reference TRBV15 and TRBJ2-3): DAMVIQNPRYQVTQFGKPVTLSCSQTLNHNVMYWYQQKSSQAPKLLFHYYDKDFNNEADTPDNFQSRRPNTSFCFLDIRSPGLGDTAMYLCATSPASARTDTQYFGPGTRLTVL.

This clonotype was seen a few times. This chain connects TRBV6-6 to TRBJ2-6; D perhaps matches TRBD2 (5 bases). CDR1 is MNHNY and CDR2 is SVGAGI in the germline V gene (reference sequence). This CDR3 spans 16 amino acids. V was pared by 0 bases and J by 2 bases, with 8 bases between. The chain's CDR3 is CASSYSRAAGANVLTF. CDR3 sequence (DNA): TGTGCCAGCAGTTACTCGAGGGCGGCTGGGGCCAACGTCCTGACTTTC.

V and J are TRBV4-1 and TRBJ2-3, with 7 bases aligning to TRBD2. This CDR3 region has 16 residues. Germline trimming cut 3 bases from V and 7 bases from J; bases unmatched to any gene: 13. Germline V gives CDR1 MGHRA, CDR2 YSYEKL. The DNA for the CDR3 is TGCGCCAGCAGCCAGGTTCAAGAGTCCGGGGGGTATACGCAGTATTTT. This sequence encodes CASSQVQESGGYTQYF.

This chain joins TRBV20-1 and TRBJ1-2; D not certain. From germline, CDR1 is DFQATT and CDR2 SNEGSKA (reference sequence). V was clipped by 6 bases and J by 5 bases, with 16 bases between them. The CDR3 contains 13 residues. CDR3 residues: CSAVRSSRYGYTF. CDR3 DNA sequence: TGCAGTGCGGTCCGCTCCTCCCGATATGGCTACACCTTC.

J is TRBJ1-4 and V is TRBV5-5, with D possibly matching TRBD1 (5 bases). The V gene lost 3 bases and the J gene lost 4 bases, with 13 bases spanning the gap. The CDR3 is made up of 15 amino acids. Germline loops: CDR1 SGHKS, CDR2 YYEKEE (reference sequence). CDR3 DNA: TGTGCCAGCAGCTCCAGGGTCGCTATTAATGAAAAACTGTTTTTT. This encodes CASSSRVAINEKLFF.

This clonotype was observed a few times. The J gene is TRBJ2-1, the V gene TRBV24-1; 8 bases agree with TRBD2. Germline CDR1 KGHDR, CDR2 SFDVKD. The CDR3 covers 14 residues. Unmatched junction bases numbered 8, after V lost 7 bases and J lost 7 bases. The CDR3 nucleotides are TGTGCCACCAGCATCGGGGGGGCCGTGAATGAGCAGTTCTTC. Translating gives CATSIGGAVNEQFF.